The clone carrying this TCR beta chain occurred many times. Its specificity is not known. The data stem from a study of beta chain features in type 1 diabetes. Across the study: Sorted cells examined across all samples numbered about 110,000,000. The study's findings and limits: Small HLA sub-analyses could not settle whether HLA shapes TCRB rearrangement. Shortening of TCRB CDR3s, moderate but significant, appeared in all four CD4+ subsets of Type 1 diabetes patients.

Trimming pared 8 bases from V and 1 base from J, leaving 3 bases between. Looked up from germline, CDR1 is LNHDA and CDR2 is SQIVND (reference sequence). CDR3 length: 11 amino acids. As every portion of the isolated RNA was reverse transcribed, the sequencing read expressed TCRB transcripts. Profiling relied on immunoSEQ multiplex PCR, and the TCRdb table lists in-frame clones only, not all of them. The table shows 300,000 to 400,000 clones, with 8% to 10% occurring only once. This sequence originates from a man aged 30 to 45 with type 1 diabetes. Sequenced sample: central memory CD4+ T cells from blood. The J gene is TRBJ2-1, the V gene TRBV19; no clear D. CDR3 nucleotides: TGTGCCAGTGAATCCTACAATGAGCAGTTCTTC. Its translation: CASESYNEQFF.